Each of the 2 T cell receptor beta chains below was sequenced from the same sample in a study of cytomegalovirus exposure and HLA in healthy donors (dated by TCRdb to 2015 to 2018). Libraries were constructed by the immunoSEQ multiplex PCR assay. The multiplex PCR relied on a mix of 60 forward primers for TCR Vbeta segments and 13 reverse primers for TCR Jbeta segments. TCRdb obtained this table from immuneACCESS and retained in-frame rearrangements with V and J assigned. These tables miss some clones; where compared with another copy, unresolved V genes account for less than half of the shortfall, and the remainder is unexplained. The table for this sample shows 70,000 to 90,000 clones. The ten biggest clones cover 3.5% to 4% of the sample. Sequenced: PBMCs. All receptors come from a man aged 18 to 29 in good health and CMV-seropositive.

V usage is TRBV19 and J usage is TRBJ1-6; weak D call: TRBD1 (5 bases). Germline V gives CDR1 LNHDA, CDR2 SQIVND (reference sequence). The V end lost 7 bases, the J end lost 10 bases, and 14 bases lay between the germline ends. This CDR3 spans 13 amino acids. The CDR3 sequence: CASTRGRGSPLHF. The CDR3 nucleotides read TGTGCCAGTACCCGGGGGAGAGGATCACCCCTCCACTTT.

The chain has TRBV6-5 and TRBJ2-4, with D perhaps matching TRBD2 (5 bases). This CDR3 has 16 residues. Per germline, CDR1 MNHEY and CDR2 SVGAGI. V was pared by 4 bases and J by 0 bases, with 13 bases between. Here the CDR3 reads CASSSGLVLAKNIQYF. The DNA of the CDR3 is TGTGCCAGCAGTTCAGGACTTGTTCTAGCCAAAAACATTCAGTACTTC.